What follows are 2 T cell receptor beta chains derived from one specimen sequenced in a study of T-cell reconstitution after alpha-beta-depleted transplantation in children. Study outcomes and limitations: Newly generated T cells supplied most T-cell counts and diversity one year post-transplant.

Unique molecular identifiers were used to barcode this TCRbeta library. MiXCR, run by TCRdb on the PCR reads, gives a single entry per CDR3 protein. The sample contains approximately 300,000 distinct CDR3 sequences, just over 7.5% of which appear only once. These receptors are not linked to any known antigen. Sequencing used peripheral blood, obtained 360 days after TCRalphabeta/CD19-depleted stem cell transplant. The receptors were sampled from a female patient aged 2-15 years who had a stem cell transplant for Fanconi anemia, so the T cells may come from the graft donor.

This sequence joins TRBV19 and TRBJ2-1; D is undetermined. Germline-derived CDR1 and CDR2 are LNHDA and SQIVND (reference sequence). Between the trimmed V and J ends, which lost 1 base and 9 bases, there was a span of 10 bases. The CDR3 is made up of 13 amino acids. In DNA, the CDR3 is TGTGCCAGTAGTATAGTTGGGTATGGTGAGCAGTTCTTC. The encoded protein is CASSIVGYGEQFF.

This clonotype came up many times. This chain connects TRBV5-1 to TRBJ2-2, with 8 bases lining up with TRBD2. Germline-derived CDR1 and CDR2 are SGHRS and YFSETQ. CDR3 length: 17 amino acids. J gave up 2 bases and V 4 bases, and 10 bases lay outside the gene matches. CDR3 bases: TGCGCCAGCAGCAATCCGCCCGGGGGGGTCAACACCGGGGAGCTGTTTTTT. As protein: CASSNPPGGVNTGELFF.